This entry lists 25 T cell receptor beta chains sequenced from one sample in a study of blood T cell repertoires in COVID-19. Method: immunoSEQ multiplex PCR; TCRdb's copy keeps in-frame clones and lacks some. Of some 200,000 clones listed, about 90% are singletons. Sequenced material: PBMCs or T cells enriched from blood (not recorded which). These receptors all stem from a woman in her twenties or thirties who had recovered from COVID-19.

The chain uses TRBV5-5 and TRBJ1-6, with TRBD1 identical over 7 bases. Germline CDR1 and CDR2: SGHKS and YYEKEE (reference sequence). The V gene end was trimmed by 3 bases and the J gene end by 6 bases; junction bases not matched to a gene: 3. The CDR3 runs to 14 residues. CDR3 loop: CASSWGQTNSPLHF. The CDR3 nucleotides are TGTGCCAGCAGCTGGGGACAGACTAATTCACCCCTCCACTTT.

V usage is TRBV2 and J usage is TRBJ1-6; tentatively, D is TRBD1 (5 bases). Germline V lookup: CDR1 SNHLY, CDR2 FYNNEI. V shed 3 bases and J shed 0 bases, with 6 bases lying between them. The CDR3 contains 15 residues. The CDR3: CASSEGGSYNSPLHF. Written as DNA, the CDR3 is TGTGCCAGCAGTGAGGGGGGCTCCTATAATTCACCCCTCCACTTT.

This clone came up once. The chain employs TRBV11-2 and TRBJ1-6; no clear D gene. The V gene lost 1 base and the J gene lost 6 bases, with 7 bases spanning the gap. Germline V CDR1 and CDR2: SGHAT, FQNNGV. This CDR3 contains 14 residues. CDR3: CASSLAGFNSPLHF. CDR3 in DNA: TGTGCCAGCAGCTTAGCGGGATTTAATTCACCCCTCCACTTT.

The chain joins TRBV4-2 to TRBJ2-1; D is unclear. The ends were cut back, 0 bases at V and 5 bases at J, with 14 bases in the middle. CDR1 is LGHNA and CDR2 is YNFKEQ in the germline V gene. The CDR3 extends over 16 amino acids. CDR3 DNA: TGTGCCAGCAGCCAAGAGGTAGAAACGCGCCACAATGAGCAGTTCTTC. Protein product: CASSQEVETRHNEQFF.

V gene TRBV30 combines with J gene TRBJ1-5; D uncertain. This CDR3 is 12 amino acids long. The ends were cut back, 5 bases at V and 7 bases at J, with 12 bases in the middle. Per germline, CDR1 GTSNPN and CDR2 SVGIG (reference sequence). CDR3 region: CAWARLGQPQHF. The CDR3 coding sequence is TGTGCCTGGGCGAGGCTTGGGCAGCCCCAGCATTTT.

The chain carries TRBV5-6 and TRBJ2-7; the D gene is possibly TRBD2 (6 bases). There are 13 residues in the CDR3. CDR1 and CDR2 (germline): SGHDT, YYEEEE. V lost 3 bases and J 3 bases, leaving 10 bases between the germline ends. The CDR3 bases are TGTGCCAGCAGCTCGGGAGCGCTCTACGAGCAGTACTTC. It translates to CASSSGALYEQYF.

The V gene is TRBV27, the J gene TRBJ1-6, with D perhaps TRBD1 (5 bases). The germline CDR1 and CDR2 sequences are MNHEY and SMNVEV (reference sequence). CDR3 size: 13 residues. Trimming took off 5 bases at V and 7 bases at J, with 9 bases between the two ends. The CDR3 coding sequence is TGTGCCAGCAGTCCACGGGGGAATTCACCCCTCCACTTT. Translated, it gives CASSPRGNSPLHF.

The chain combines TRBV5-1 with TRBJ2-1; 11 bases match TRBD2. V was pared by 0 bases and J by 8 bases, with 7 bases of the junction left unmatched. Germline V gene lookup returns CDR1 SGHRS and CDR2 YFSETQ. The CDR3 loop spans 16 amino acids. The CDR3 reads CASSLGGTSGEDEQFF. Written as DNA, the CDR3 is TGCGCCAGCAGCTTGGGAGGGACTAGCGGCGAGGATGAGCAGTTCTTC. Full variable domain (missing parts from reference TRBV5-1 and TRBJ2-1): KAGVTQTPRYLIKTRGQQVTLSCSPISGHRSVSWYQQTPGQGLQFLFEYFSETQRNKGNFPGRFSGRQFSNSRSEMNVSTLELGDSALYLCASSLGGTSGEDEQFFGPGTRLTVL.

In DNA form, the CDR3 reads TGCGCCAGCAGCCTGTGGACTAGCGGGAATGAGCAGTTCTTC. It specifies CASSLWTSGNEQFF. The rearrangement joins TRBV5-1 to TRBJ2-1, with TRBD2 matching 11 bases. With 4 bases clipped from V and 7 bases from J, the junction kept 4 bases outside the gene matches. Looked up from germline, CDR1 is SGHRS and CDR2 is YFSETQ. This CDR3 is 14 amino acids long.

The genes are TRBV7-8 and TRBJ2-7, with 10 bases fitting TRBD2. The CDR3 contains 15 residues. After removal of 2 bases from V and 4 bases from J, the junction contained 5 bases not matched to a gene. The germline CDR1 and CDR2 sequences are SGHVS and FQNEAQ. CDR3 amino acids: CASSLTGTSDYEQYF. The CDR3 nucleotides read TGTGCCAGCAGCTTAACCGGGACTAGCGATTACGAGCAGTACTTC.

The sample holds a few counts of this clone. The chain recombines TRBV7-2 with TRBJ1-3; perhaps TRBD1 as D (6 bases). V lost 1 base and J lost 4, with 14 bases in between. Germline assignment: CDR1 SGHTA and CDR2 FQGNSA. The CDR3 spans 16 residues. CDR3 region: CASSLVSQGLGNTIYF. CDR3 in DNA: TGTGCCAGCAGCTTAGTGAGTCAGGGGTTAGGAAACACCATATATTTT.

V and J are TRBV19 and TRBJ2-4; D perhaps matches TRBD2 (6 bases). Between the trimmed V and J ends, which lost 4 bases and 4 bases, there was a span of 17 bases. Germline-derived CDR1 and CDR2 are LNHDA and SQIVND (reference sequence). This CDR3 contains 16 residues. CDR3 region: CASSTRLGLLKNIQYF. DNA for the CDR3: TGTGCCAGTAGTACCCGGCTGGGACTTCTTAAAAACATTCAGTACTTC.

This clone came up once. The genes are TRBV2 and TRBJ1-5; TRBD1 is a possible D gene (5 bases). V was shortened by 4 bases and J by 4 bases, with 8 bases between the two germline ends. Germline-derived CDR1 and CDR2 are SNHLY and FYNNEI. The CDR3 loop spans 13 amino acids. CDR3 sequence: CASSGQKNQPQHF. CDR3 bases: TGTGCCAGCAGTGGACAGAAAAATCAGCCCCAGCATTTT.

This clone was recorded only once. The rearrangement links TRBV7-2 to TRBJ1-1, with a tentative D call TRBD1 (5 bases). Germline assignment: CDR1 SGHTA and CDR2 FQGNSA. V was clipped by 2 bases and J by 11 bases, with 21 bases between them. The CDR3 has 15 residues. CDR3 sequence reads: CASSLKDFMSGRAFF. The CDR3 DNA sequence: TGTGCCAGCAGCTTAAAAGATTTTATGTCAGGGAGGGCTTTCTTT.

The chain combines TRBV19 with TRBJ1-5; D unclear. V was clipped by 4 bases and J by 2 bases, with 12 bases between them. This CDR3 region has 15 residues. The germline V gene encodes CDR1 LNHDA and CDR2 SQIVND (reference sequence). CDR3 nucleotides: TGTGCCAGTAGTAGCTTTGCCGGGGGCAATCAGCCCCAGCATTTT. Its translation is CASSSFAGGNQPQHF.

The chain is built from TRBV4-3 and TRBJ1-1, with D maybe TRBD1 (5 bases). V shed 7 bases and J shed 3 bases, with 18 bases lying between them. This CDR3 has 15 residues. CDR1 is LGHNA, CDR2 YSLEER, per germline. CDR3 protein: CASTHTRTGDTEAFF. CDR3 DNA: TGCGCCAGCACTCATACCAGGACGGGGGACACTGAAGCTTTCTTT.

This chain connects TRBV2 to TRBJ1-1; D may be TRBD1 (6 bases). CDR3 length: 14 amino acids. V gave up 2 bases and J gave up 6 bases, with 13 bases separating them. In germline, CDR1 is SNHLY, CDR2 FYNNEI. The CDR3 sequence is CASSETWTEPEAFF. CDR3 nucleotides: TGTGCCAGCAGTGAAACTTGGACAGAACCTGAAGCTTTCTTT.

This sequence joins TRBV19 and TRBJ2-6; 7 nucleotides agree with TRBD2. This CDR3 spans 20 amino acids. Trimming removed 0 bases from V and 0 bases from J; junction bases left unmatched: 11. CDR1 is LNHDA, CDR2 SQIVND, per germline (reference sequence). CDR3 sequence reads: CASSIDPRGGEPSGANVLTF. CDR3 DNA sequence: TGTGCCAGTAGTATAGATCCGCGGGGAGGGGAACCCTCTGGGGCCAACGTCCTGACTTTC. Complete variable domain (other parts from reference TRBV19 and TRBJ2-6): DGGITQSPKYLFRKEGQNVTLSCEQNLNHDAMYWYRQDPGQGLRLIYYSQIVNDFQKGDIAEGYSVSREKKESFPLTVTSAQKNPTAFYLCASSIDPRGGEPSGANVLTFGAGSRLTVL.

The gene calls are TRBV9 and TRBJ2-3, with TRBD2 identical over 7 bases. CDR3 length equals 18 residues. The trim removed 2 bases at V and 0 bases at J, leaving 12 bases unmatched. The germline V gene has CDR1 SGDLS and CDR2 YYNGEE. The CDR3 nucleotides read TGTGCCAGCAGCGTTCCGGCTAGCGGAGGGGCTAGCACAGATACGCAGTATTTT. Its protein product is CASSVPASGGASTDTQYF.

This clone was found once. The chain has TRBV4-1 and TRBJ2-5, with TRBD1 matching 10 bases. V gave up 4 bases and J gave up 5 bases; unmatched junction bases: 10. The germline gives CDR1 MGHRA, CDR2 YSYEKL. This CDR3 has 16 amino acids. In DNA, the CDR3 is TGCGCCAGCAGCCCCGCCCGACAGGGGGCTGGGGAGACCCAGTACTTC. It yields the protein CASSPARQGAGETQYF.

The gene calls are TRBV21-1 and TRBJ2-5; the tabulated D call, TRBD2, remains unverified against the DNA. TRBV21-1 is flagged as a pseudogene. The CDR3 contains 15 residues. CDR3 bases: TGTGCCAGCAGCGCCCTCGGGACTCCGAGAGAGACCCAGTACTTC. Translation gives CASSALGTPRETQYF.

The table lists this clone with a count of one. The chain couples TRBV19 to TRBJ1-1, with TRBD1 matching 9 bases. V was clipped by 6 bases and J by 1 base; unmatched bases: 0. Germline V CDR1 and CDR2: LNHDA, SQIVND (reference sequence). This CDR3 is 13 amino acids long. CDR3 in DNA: TGTGCCAGTAGGGACAGGGGGAACACTGAAGCTTTCTTT. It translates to CASRDRGNTEAFF.

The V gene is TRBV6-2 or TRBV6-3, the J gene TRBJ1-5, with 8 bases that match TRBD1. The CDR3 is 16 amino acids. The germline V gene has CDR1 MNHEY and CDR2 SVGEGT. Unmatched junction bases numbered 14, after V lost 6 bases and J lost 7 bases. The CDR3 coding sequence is TGTGCCAGCAGCTCCAGTATATGGACAGGGAGCCAGCCCCAGCATTTT. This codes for CASSSSIWTGSQPQHF.

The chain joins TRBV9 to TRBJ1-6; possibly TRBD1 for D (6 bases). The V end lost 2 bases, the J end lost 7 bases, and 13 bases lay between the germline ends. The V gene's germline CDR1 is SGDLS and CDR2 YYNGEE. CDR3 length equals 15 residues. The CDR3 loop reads CASSVWGRPNSPLHF. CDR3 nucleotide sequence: TGTGCCAGCAGCGTCTGGGGGCGCCCAAATTCACCCCTCCACTTT.

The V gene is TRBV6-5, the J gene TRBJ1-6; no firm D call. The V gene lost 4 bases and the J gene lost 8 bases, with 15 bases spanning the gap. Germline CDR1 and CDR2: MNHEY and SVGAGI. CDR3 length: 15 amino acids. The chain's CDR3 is CASSSATEAHSPLHF. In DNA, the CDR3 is TGTGCCAGCAGTTCCGCCACAGAAGCACATTCACCCCTCCACTTT.